Below, one T cell receptor (beta chain) is given with its context. Some clones are missing from TCRdb's copy, which holds only in-frame ones; the method was immunoSEQ multiplex PCR. The data show some 74,000 clones, with approximately 91% seen just once and roughly 2.8% held by the top ten. This entry belongs to a study of T cells after somatic rescue of genetic block. Germline lookup yields CDR1 MGHRA and CDR2 YSYEKL. V shed 4 bases, J shed 6 bases, and the junction held 22 bases outside the gene matches. The length of the CDR3 is 22 residues. The chain links TRBV4-1 to TRBJ2-4; 15 bases are a match to TRBD2. This TCR was recovered from a man under 40. Sample: peripheral blood mononuclear cells (PBMCs). Here the CDR3 DNA reads TGCGCCAGCAGCCTCCACTTCACGGCCTCCAGCGGGACTAGCGGGGGGAGAAACATTCAGTACTTC. It translates to CASSLHFTASSGTSGGRNIQYF.